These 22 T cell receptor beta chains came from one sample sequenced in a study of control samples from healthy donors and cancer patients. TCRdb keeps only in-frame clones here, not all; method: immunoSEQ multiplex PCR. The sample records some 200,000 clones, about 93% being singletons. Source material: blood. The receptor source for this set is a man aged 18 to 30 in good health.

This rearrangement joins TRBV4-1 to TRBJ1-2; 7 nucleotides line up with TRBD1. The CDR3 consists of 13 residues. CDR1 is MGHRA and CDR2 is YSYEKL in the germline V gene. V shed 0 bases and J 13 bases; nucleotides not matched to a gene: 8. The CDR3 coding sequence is TGCGCCAGCAGCCAAGACGGGAAGGGGGCGTGCACCTTC. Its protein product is CASSQDGKGACTF.

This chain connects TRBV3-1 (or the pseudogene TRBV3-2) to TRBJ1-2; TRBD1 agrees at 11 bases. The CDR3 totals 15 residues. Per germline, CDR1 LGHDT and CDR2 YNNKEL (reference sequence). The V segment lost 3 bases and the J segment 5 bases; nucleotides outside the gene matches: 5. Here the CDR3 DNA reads TGTGCCAGCAGCCACCTTCGGGACAGGGGGTATGGCTACACCTTC. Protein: CASSHLRDRGYGYTF.

This chain's CDR3 is CASTPGGDTQYF. The CDR3 nucleotides read TGTGCCAGCACCCCGGGGGGGGATACGCAGTATTTT. V usage is TRBV2 and J usage is TRBJ2-3, with TRBD2 matching over 8 bases. CDR1 is SNHLY, CDR2 FYNNEI, per germline. The V gene end was trimmed by 7 bases and the J gene end by 6 bases; junction bases not matched to a gene: 3. The CDR3 length is 12 residues.

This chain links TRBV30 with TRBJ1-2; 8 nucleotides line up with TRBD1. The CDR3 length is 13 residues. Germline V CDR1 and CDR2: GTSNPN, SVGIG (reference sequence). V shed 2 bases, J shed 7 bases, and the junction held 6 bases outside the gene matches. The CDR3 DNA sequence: TGTGCCTGGAGTCATCCAGGGGGCTCTGGCTACACCTTC. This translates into CAWSHPGGSGYTF. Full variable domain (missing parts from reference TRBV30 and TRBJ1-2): SQTIHQWPATLVQPVGSPLSLECTVEGTSNPNLYWYRQAAGRGLQLLFYSVGIGQISSEVPQNLSASRPQDRQFILSSKKLLLSDSGFYLCAWSHPGGSGYTFGSGTRLTVV.

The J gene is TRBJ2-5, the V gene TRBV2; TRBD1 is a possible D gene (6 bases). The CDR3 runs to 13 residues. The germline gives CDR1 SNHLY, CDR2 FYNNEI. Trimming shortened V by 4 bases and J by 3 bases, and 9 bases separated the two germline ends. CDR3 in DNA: TGTGCCAGCAGTGTTTCAGGGGAAGAGACCCAGTACTTC. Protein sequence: CASSVSGEETQYF.

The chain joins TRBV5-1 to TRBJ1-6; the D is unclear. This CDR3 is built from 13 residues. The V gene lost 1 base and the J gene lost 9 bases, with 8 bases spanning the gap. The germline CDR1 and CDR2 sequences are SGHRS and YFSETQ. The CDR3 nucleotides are TGCGCCAGCAGCTTGAGTCAGCTTTCACCCCTCCACTTT. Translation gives CASSLSQLSPLHF.

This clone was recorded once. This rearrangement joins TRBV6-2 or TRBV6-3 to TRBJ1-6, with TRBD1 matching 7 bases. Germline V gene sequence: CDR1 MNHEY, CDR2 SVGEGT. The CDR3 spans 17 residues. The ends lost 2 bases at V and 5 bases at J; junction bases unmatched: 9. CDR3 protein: CASSYGLRGQNNSPLHF. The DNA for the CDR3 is TGTGCCAGCAGTTACGGTCTTAGGGGACAGAATAATTCACCCCTCCACTTT.

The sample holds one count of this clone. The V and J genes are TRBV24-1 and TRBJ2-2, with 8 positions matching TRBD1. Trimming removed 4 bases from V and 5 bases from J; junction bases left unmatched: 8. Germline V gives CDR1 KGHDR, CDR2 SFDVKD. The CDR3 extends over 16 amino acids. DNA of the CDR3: TGTGCCACCAGTGAGTTAGGGACAGGAGGAACCGGGGAGCTGTTTTTT. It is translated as CATSELGTGGTGELFF.

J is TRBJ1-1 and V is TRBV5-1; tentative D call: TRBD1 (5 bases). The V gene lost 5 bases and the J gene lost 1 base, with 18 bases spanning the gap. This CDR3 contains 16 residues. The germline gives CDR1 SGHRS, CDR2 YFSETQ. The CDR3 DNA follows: TGCGCCAGCAGGCCGAAGTCCGGGACGGAGAACACTGAAGCTTTCTTT. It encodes CASRPKSGTENTEAFF.

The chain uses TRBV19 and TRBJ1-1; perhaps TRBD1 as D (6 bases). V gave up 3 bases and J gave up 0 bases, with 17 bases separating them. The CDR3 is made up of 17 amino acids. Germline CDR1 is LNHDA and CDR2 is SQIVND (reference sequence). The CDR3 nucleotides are TGTGCCAGTAGTATCATCCCGGCGACAGGAATGAACACTGAAGCTTTCTTT. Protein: CASSIIPATGMNTEAFF.

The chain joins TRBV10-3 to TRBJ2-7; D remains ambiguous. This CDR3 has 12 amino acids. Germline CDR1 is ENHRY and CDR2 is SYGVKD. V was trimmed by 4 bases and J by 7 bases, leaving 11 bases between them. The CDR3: CAISGSSEEQYF. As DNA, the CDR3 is TGTGCCATCAGTGGCAGTTCTGAGGAGCAGTACTTC.

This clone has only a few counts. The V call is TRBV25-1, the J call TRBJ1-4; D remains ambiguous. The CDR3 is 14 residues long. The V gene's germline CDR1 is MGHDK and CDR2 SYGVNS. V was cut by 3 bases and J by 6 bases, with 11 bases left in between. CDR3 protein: CASSDWTPYEKLFF. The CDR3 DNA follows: TGTGCCAGCAGTGACTGGACCCCTTATGAAAAACTGTTTTTT.

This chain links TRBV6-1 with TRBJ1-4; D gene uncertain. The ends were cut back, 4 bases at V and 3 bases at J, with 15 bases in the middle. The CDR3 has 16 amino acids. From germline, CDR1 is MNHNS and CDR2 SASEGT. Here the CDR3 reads CASSGTYKRPNEKLFF. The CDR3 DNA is TGTGCCAGCAGTGGTACTTATAAGCGGCCTAATGAAAAACTGTTTTTT.

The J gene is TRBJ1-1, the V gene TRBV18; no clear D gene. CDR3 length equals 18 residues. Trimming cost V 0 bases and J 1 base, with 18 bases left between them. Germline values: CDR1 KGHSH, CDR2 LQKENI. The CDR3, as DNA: TGTGCCAGCTCACCACCTGGGATTGGCCCAGATCCGAACACTGAAGCTTTCTTT. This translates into CASSPPGIGPDPNTEAFF.

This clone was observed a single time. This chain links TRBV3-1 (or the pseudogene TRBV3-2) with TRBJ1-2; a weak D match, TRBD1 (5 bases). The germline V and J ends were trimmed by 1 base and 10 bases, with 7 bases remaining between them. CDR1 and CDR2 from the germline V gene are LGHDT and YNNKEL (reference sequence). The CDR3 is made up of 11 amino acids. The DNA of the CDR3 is TGTGCCAGCAGCCAAGTAGGGGACTACACCTTC. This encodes CASSQVGDYTF.

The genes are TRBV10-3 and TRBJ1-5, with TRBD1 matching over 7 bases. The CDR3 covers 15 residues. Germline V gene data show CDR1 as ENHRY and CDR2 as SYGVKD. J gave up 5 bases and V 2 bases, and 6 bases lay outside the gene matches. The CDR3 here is CAISEHGTVDQPQHF. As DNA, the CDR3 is TGTGCCATCAGTGAGCACGGGACAGTTGATCAGCCCCAGCATTTT.

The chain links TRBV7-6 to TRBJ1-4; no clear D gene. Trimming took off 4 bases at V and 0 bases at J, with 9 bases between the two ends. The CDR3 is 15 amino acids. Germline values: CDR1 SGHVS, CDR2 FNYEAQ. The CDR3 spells CASSSDGSTNEKLFF. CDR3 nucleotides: TGTGCCAGCAGCTCGGACGGTTCAACTAATGAAAAACTGTTTTTT.

The CDR3 sequence is CASSLGGSREQYF. DNA of the CDR3: TGTGCCAGCAGCTTGGGGGGATCGAGGGAGCAGTACTTC. The chain carries TRBV7-9 and TRBJ2-7; possibly TRBD2 for D (6 bases). Germline assignment: CDR1 SEHNR and CDR2 FQNEAQ (reference sequence). There are 13 residues in the CDR3. The V end was cut by 3 bases, the J end by 7 bases, with 13 bases between. The full variable domain, with the rest looked up from reference TRBV7-9 and TRBJ2-7, is DTGVSQNPRHKITKRGQNVTFRCDPISEHNRLYWYRQTLGQGPEFLTYFQNEAQLEKSRLLSDRFSAERPKGSFSTLEIQRTEQGDSAMYLCASSLGGSREQYFGPGTRLTVT.

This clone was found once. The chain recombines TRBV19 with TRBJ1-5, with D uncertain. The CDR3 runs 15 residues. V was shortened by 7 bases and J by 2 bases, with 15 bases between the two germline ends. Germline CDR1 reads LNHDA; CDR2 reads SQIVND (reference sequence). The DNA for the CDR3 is TGTGCCAGTACCCCTCCGGAGTTAGGCAATCAGCCCCAGCATTTT. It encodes CASTPPELGNQPQHF.

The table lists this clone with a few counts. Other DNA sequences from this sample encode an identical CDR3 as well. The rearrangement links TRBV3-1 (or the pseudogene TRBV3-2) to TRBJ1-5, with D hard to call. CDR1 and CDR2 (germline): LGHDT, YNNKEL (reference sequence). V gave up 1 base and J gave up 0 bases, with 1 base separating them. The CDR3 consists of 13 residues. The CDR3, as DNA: TGTGCCAGCAGCCAAGGTAGCAATCAGCCCCAGCATTTT. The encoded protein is CASSQGSNQPQHF.

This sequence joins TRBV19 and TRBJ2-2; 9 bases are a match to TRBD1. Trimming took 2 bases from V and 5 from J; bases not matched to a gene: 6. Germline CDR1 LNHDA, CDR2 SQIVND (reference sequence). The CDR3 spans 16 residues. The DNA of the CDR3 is TGTGCCAGTAGTATACCACAGGGGGCCTGGACCGGGGAGCTGTTTTTT. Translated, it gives CASSIPQGAWTGELFF.

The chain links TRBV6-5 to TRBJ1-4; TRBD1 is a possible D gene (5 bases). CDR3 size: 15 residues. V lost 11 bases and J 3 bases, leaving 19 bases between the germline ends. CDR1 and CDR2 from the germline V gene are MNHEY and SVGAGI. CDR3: CAGSMGDSANEKLFF. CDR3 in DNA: TGTGCCGGGTCTATGGGGGACTCGGCTAATGAAAAACTGTTTTTT.